These 30 T cell receptor beta chains share one sample of origin, sequenced in a study of beta chain features in type 1 diabetes. Whole-study findings and limits: Shortening of TCRB CDR3s, moderate but significant, appeared in all four CD4+ subsets of Type 1 diabetes patients.

No antigen has been assigned to these receptors. The study reverse transcribed the entire isolated RNA, so it sequenced expressed TCRB transcripts. Assay used: immunoSEQ multiplex PCR; TCRdb lists only in-frame clones, some missing. The table has roughly 160,000 clones, 6.5% to 8.5% seen once. The sample taken for sequencing was central memory CD4+ T cells from blood. These receptors all stem from a man younger than 30 with type 1 diabetes.

The rearrangement links TRBV19 to TRBJ2-2, with a weak D call TRBD2 (5 bases). The V end lost 7 bases, the J end lost 3 bases, and 12 bases lay between the germline ends. Germline V gene data show CDR1 as LNHDA and CDR2 as SQIVND (reference sequence). This CDR3 comprises 14 residues. The CDR3 DNA is TGTGCCAGTAATCCGGGGTCGGACACCGGGGAGCTGTTTTTT. It codes for CASNPGSDTGELFF.

The chain links TRBV5-1 to TRBJ2-7; D call uncertain. The CDR3 is 13 amino acids. Trimming pared 7 bases from V and 0 bases from J, leaving 11 bases between. Germline V CDR1 and CDR2: SGHRS, YFSETQ. DNA of the CDR3: TGCGCCAGCGCCGACTTGAGCTCCTACGAGCAGTACTTC. Its translation is CASADLSSYEQYF.

This clone was counted between two and nine times. The chain carries TRBV27 and TRBJ1-2; D is possibly TRBD1 (6 bases). This CDR3 comprises 13 residues. V was pared by 6 bases and J by 5 bases, with 13 bases between. The germline gives CDR1 MNHEY, CDR2 SMNVEV (reference sequence). CDR3 in DNA: TGTGCCAGCAGCCCGAACACAGGGTATGGCTACACCTTC. Amino acids: CASSPNTGYGYTF.

Only a few counts were recorded for this clone. The rearrangement uses TRBV27 and TRBJ2-5, with 13 bases fitting TRBD2. CDR1 MNHEY and CDR2 SMNVEV come from the germline V gene (reference sequence). The CDR3 is 17 amino acids. Trimming at V came to 5 bases and at J to 4 bases, leaving 10 bases not matched to a gene. The CDR3 is CASSPNPGLAGTETQYF. In nucleotides, the CDR3 is TGTGCCAGCAGTCCAAACCCGGGACTAGCGGGGACAGAGACCCAGTACTTC.

The rearrangement links TRBV28 to TRBJ1-2; D remains ambiguous. In germline, CDR1 is MDHEN, CDR2 SYDVKM. The CDR3 sequence is 13 residues long. V was clipped by 5 bases and J by 10 bases, with 17 bases between them. The CDR3 sequence is CASSITVINSYTF. DNA of the CDR3: TGTGCCAGCAGTATTACGGTGATAAACTCCTACACCTTC.

This clone was seen a handful of times. The chain joins TRBV7-9 to TRBJ2-7, with 8 bases identical to TRBD1. The V and J ends lost 5 bases and 3 bases, in that order; junction bases with no gene match: 9. In germline, CDR1 is SEHNR, CDR2 FQNEAQ (reference sequence). The CDR3 totals 15 residues. The CDR3: CASSPGTGRYYEQYF. The CDR3 DNA reads as TGTGCCAGCAGCCCCGGGACAGGCCGATACTACGAGCAGTACTTC.

The chain has TRBV18 and TRBJ2-1; perhaps TRBD2 as D (6 bases). The V gene's germline CDR1 is KGHSH and CDR2 LQKENI. The CDR3 has 14 residues. The V end was cut by 1 base, the J end by 6 bases, with 10 bases between. In DNA, the CDR3 is TGTGCCAGCTCACCACGACTAGTGGCCAATGAGCAGTTCTTC. Translated: CASSPRLVANEQFF.

This clone showed up just a few times. V gene TRBV6-6 combines with J gene TRBJ2-7; 8 positions match TRBD2. The V segment lost 2 bases and the J segment 5 bases; nucleotides outside the gene matches: 11. The germline V gene encodes CDR1 MNHNY and CDR2 SVGAGI (reference sequence). The CDR3 contains 16 residues. The chain's CDR3 is CASSYGAGGDGNEQYF. The CDR3 DNA sequence: TGTGCCAGCAGTTACGGGGCCGGGGGGGATGGCAACGAGCAGTACTTC.

This clone was observed a handful of times. The V and J genes are TRBV6-6 and TRBJ1-5; the D gene is possibly TRBD1 (5 bases). Germline V gives CDR1 MNHNY, CDR2 SVGAGI (reference sequence). CDR3 length: 13 residues. Trimming cost V 4 bases and J 4 bases, with 8 bases left between them. CDR3: CASSFGQNQPQHF. Written as DNA, the CDR3 is TGTGCCAGCAGTTTCGGACAAAATCAGCCCCAGCATTTT.

This clone was counted between two and nine times. V gene TRBV6-1 combines with J gene TRBJ2-7; D ambiguous. V was clipped by 2 bases and J by 7 bases, with 9 bases between them. This CDR3 comprises 12 residues. Germline CDR1 and CDR2: MNHNS and SASEGT. In DNA form, the CDR3 reads TGTGCCAGCAGTGAAAAATTCGGGGAGCAGTACTTC. Protein sequence: CASSEKFGEQYF.

This rearrangement joins TRBV5-1 to TRBJ2-5; TRBD1 aligns across 7 bases. Germline values: CDR1 SGHRS, CDR2 YFSETQ. The V gene end was trimmed by 2 bases and the J gene end by 5 bases; junction bases not matched to a gene: 0. This CDR3 comprises 12 residues. CDR3 in DNA: TGCGCCAGCAGCTTACAGGGGGAGACCCAGTACTTC. It encodes CASSLQGETQYF.

This sequence joins TRBV6-6 and TRBJ1-2; 8 bases align to TRBD1. This CDR3 comprises 13 residues. Germline assignment: CDR1 MNHNY and CDR2 SVGAGI (reference sequence). J lost 7 bases, V lost 8 bases, and 9 bases had no gene match. CDR3 sequence reads: CASYMTGDFGYTF. The CDR3 coding sequence is TGTGCCAGCTATATGACAGGGGATTTTGGCTACACCTTC.

The V gene is TRBV11-2, the J gene TRBJ1-2; no clear D gene. CDR3 size: 16 residues. V dropped 0 bases and J dropped 3 bases, with 14 bases sitting between them. The germline V gene has CDR1 SGHAT and CDR2 FQNNGV. Here the CDR3 DNA reads TGTGCCAGCAGCTTAGACCAAGGAGGAGGGTACTATGGCTACACCTTC. It encodes CASSLDQGGGYYGYTF.

This clone has more than one count but fewer than ten. The chain joins TRBV5-6 to TRBJ2-3, with 7 bases that match TRBD2. The V segment lost 3 bases and the J segment 5 bases; nucleotides outside the gene matches: 15. The germline V gene encodes CDR1 SGHDT and CDR2 YYEEEE. The CDR3 consists of 17 residues. Here the CDR3 DNA reads TGTGCCAGCAGCTCCTACGTAGCGGGCCCAAGGAAAGATACGCAGTATTTT. Protein product: CASSSYVAGPRKDTQYF.

The chain couples TRBV4-1 to TRBJ2-5; TRBD1 might be the D (6 bases). The germline gives CDR1 MGHRA, CDR2 YSYEKL. This CDR3 is built from 13 residues. V shed 4 bases and J shed 5 bases, with 11 bases lying between them. Here the CDR3 reads CASSLGGSETQYF. CDR3 bases: TGCGCCAGCAGCCTAGGGGGTTCGGAGACCCAGTACTTC.

In its sample, this clone was seen a few times. This rearrangement joins TRBV27 to TRBJ1-2, with 7 bases identical to TRBD1. The junction had 10 bases not matched to a gene; V was cut back by 8 bases and J by 1 base. The CDR3 totals 15 residues. From germline, CDR1 is MNHEY and CDR2 SMNVEV (reference sequence). CDR3 sequence: CASGEPRQGNYGYTF. The CDR3 bases are TGTGCCAGCGGGGAACCTCGACAGGGTAACTATGGCTACACCTTC.

In its sample, this clone was seen a few times. The chain uses TRBV29-1 and TRBJ1-2; possible D gene TRBD1, 5 bases. Germline V gives CDR1 SQVTM, CDR2 ANQGSEA. The CDR3 consists of 17 residues. V gave up 3 bases and J gave up 4 bases, with 24 bases separating them. The CDR3 nucleotides read TGCAGCGTTGACCCCCGAGCAGCAGGGCCTAGGGGCTATGGCTACACCTTC. Protein sequence: CSVDPRAAGPRGYGYTF.

The sample holds a few counts of this clone. This chain joins TRBV15 and TRBJ2-3; 10 positions match TRBD2. Trimming cost V 2 bases and J 5 bases; bases outside gene matches: 4. Germline assignment: CDR1 LNHNV and CDR2 YYDKDF (reference sequence). The CDR3 is 15 amino acids. The DNA for the CDR3 is TGTGCCACCAGCAGACGAAGCGGGGGGGAAGATACGCAGTATTTT. It yields the protein CATSRRSGGEDTQYF.

The CDR3 region is CASTPGQGYNEQFF. The CDR3, as DNA: TGTGCCAGCACTCCGGGACAGGGGTACAATGAGCAGTTCTTC. This chain connects TRBV28 to TRBJ2-1, with TRBD1 identical over 10 bases. The germline CDR1 and CDR2 sequences are MDHEN and SYDVKM. The V and J ends lost 7 bases and 4 bases, in that order; junction bases with no gene match: 4. There are 14 residues in the CDR3.

The chain joins TRBV4-2 to TRBJ2-5; 7 nucleotides align to TRBD1. CDR3 length: 18 amino acids. V trimming: 3 bases; J trimming: 4 bases; junction bases outside the gene matches: 17. The germline CDR1 and CDR2 sequences are LGHNA and YNFKEQ. CDR3 residues: CASSQQPGTANWGETQYF. CDR3 DNA sequence: TGTGCCAGCAGCCAGCAACCCGGGACAGCCAATTGGGGAGAGACCCAGTACTTC.

This chain connects TRBV2 to TRBJ2-2; perhaps TRBD2 as D (6 bases). V was pared by 5 bases and J by 1 base, with 11 bases between. Germline V gives CDR1 SNHLY, CDR2 FYNNEI. The CDR3 length is 15 residues. The CDR3: CASSLDGGNTGELFF. DNA for the CDR3: TGTGCCAGCAGTCTGGACGGGGGGAACACCGGGGAGCTGTTTTTT. The complete variable domain, with remaining parts taken from reference TRBV2 and TRBJ2-2, reads EPEVTQTPSHQVTQMGQEVILRCVPISNHLYFYWYRQILGQKVEFLVSFYNNEISEKSEIFDDQFSVERPDGSNFTLKIRSTKLEDSAMYFCASSLDGGNTGELFFGEGSRLTVL.

This clone has at least ten counts. Here the CDR3 reads CASSSAYEQYF. For the CDR3, the DNA is TGTGCCAGCAGCTCCGCCTACGAGCAGTACTTC. V is TRBV7-2 and J is TRBJ2-7, with D unresolved. The CDR3 is 11 amino acids. Germline CDR1 is SGHTA and CDR2 is FQGNSA. V lost 4 bases, J lost 2 bases, and 3 bases lay in between.

The J gene is TRBJ1-2, the V gene TRBV6-1, with D perhaps TRBD1 (5 bases). Trimming pared 2 bases from V and 6 bases from J, leaving 7 bases between. Germline V lookup: CDR1 MNHNS, CDR2 SASEGT. The CDR3 consists of 12 residues. The CDR3 here is CASSETRDGYTF. In DNA, the CDR3 is TGTGCCAGCAGTGAAACCAGGGATGGCTACACCTTC.

This clone was picked up a small number of times. The V call is TRBV29-1, the J call TRBJ1-5; no firm D call. The CDR3 loop spans 13 amino acids. Germline CDR1 is SQVTM and CDR2 is ANQGSEA. V gave up 0 bases and J gave up 4 bases, with 7 bases separating them. The chain's CDR3 is CSVEERRNQPQHF. The CDR3 DNA follows: TGCAGCGTTGAAGAACGCAGGAATCAGCCCCAGCATTTT. Complete variable domain (other parts from reference TRBV29-1 and TRBJ1-5): SAVISQKPSRDICQRGTSLTIQCQVDSQVTMMFWYRQQPGQSLTLIATANQGSEATYESGFVIDKFPISRPNLTFSTLTVSNMSPEDSSIYLCSVEERRNQPQHFGDGTRLSIL.

This clone occurred many times. The CDR3 nucleotides are TGTGCCAGCTCGCTGACCACGGGAGGGGGGTCCTACGAGCAGTACTTC. It translates to CASSLTTGGGSYEQYF. The V and J genes are TRBV18 and TRBJ2-7, with 8 nucleotides matching TRBD2. CDR3 length: 16 amino acids. Unmatched junction bases numbered 11, after V lost 6 bases and J lost 1 base. CDR1 and CDR2 (germline): KGHSH, LQKENI.

The rearrangement links TRBV11-3 to TRBJ1-1; D remains unclear. The V gene lost 3 bases and the J gene lost 7 bases, with 18 bases spanning the gap. In germline, CDR1 is SGHNT, CDR2 YENEEA. This CDR3 contains 15 residues. This CDR3 reads CASSLSHGAGSEAFF. For the CDR3, the DNA is TGTGCCAGCAGCTTGTCCCACGGAGCGGGCAGTGAAGCTTTCTTT.

The V and J genes are TRBV28 and TRBJ2-2; D may be TRBD1 (6 bases). The CDR3 runs to 14 residues. The V and J ends lost 10 bases and 5 bases respectively, with 17 bases between them. The germline CDR1 and CDR2 sequences are MDHEN and SYDVKM. This CDR3 reads CATYRDVVTGELFF. CDR3 sequence (DNA): TGTGCCACCTACAGGGATGTCGTGACCGGGGAGCTGTTTTTT.

Judged by abundance, this clone is medium-sized (0.01 to 0.1%). The V and J genes are TRBV19 and TRBJ2-2, with D possibly TRBD1 on 5 matching bases. Trimming removed 5 bases at V and 4 bases at J, with 14 bases between. CDR1 LNHDA and CDR2 SQIVND come from the germline V gene (reference sequence). This CDR3 has 15 amino acids. The CDR3 sequence: CASSQGLVTTGELFF. The DNA of the CDR3 is TGTGCCAGTAGTCAGGGTCTCGTAACCACCGGGGAGCTGTTTTTT.

This clone occurred a few times. This chain connects TRBV5-4 to TRBJ2-7, with D possibly being TRBD2 (5 bases). CDR3 length: 12 residues. Germline V gene lookup returns CDR1 SGHNT and CDR2 YYREEE (reference sequence). V was pared by 4 bases and J by 5 bases, with 10 bases between. CDR3 sequence: CASSNLAHEQYF. CDR3 nucleotides: TGTGCCAGCAGCAATCTAGCCCACGAGCAGTACTTC.

V gene TRBV11-2 combines with J gene TRBJ2-1, with 10 bases identical to TRBD2. Germline loops: CDR1 SGHAT, CDR2 FQNNGV. V was pared by 2 bases and J by 7 bases, with 8 bases of the junction left unmatched. The CDR3 extends over 16 amino acids. CDR3 bases: TGTGCCAGCAGCTTAACATCGCTAGCGGGAGTGAATGAGCAGTTCTTC. Residues: CASSLTSLAGVNEQFF.